The rows below give T cell receptor beta chains drawn from one sample of a study of blood T cell repertoires in COVID-19. The protocol was immunoSEQ multiplex PCR, while the TCRdb copy is restricted to in-frame clones and leaves out a portion. The sample records roughly 440,000 clones, approximately 90% being singletons. The sequencing input was peripheral blood. The receptor set was obtained from a woman between 50 and 59 years old with COVID-19, enrolled during active disease. Each CDR3 is given with its conserved first and last residue. D genes are given only for firm matches. Rows may omit the clone size; those that give it use once, few, many or a size class.

cdr3_aa: CASRTSGGTDTQYF
cdr3_nt: TGTGCCAGCAGGACTAGCGGGGGAACAGATACGCAGTATTTT
j_call: TRBJ2-3
d_call: TRBD2
clone_size: .
v_call: TRBV3-1/TRBV3-2
cdr3_length: 14

cdr3_aa: CASSPRTSGGAETQYF
cdr3_nt: TGTGCCAGCAGCCCCCGGACTAGCGGGGGGGCCGAGACCCAGTACTTC
j_call: TRBJ2-5
d_call: TRBD2
clone_size: .
v_call: TRBV3-1/TRBV3-2
cdr3_length: 16

cdr3_aa: CASTQGRMNTEAFF
cdr3_nt: TGTGCCAGTACACAGGGTCGGATGAACACTGAAGCTTTCTTT
j_call: TRBJ1-1
d_call: .
clone_size: .
v_call: TRBV19
cdr3_length: 14

cdr3_aa: CASSSQGETREQYF
cdr3_nt: TGTGCCAGCAGCTCACAGGGGGAGACGAGGGAGCAGTACTTC
j_call: TRBJ2-7
d_call: TRBD1
clone_size: .
v_call: TRBV5-4
cdr3_length: 14

cdr3_aa: CASSTRTRGEKLFF
cdr3_nt: TGTGCCAGCAGTACCCGGACACGAGGCGAAAAACTGTTTTTT
j_call: TRBJ1-4
d_call: .
clone_size: .
v_call: TRBV2
cdr3_length: 14

cdr3_aa: CAWRDSPTDTQYF
cdr3_nt: TGTGCCTGGAGAGACAGTCCCACAGATACGCAGTATTTT
j_call: TRBJ2-3
d_call: .
clone_size: .
v_call: TRBV30
cdr3_length: 13

cdr3_aa: CASSEHRGGYEQYF
cdr3_nt: TGTGCCAGCAGTGAACACAGGGGCGGTTACGAGCAGTACTTC
j_call: TRBJ2-7
d_call: TRBD1
clone_size: .
v_call: TRBV6-1
cdr3_length: 14

cdr3_aa: CASSVSGQNTGELFF
cdr3_nt: TGTGCCAGCAGCGTGTCGGGACAAAACACCGGGGAGCTGTTTTTT
j_call: TRBJ2-2
d_call: .
clone_size: .
v_call: TRBV9
cdr3_length: 15

cdr3_aa: CASGLGGLTNEKLFF
cdr3_nt: TGTGCTAGTGGTTTGGGGGGACTCACTAATGAAAAACTGTTTTTT
j_call: TRBJ1-4
d_call: .
clone_size: .
v_call: TRBV12-5
cdr3_length: 15

cdr3_aa: CASSSFPGRGMNTEAFF
cdr3_nt: TGTGCCAGCAGTTCTTTCCCCGGGCGAGGGATGAACACTGAAGCTTTCTTT
j_call: TRBJ1-1
d_call: .
clone_size: once
v_call: TRBV27
cdr3_length: 17

cdr3_aa: CASSTGTSGERSADTQYF
cdr3_nt: TGCGCCAGCAGCACCGGGACTAGCGGGGAAAGGTCGGCAGATACGCAGTATTTT
j_call: TRBJ2-3
d_call: TRBD2
clone_size: .
v_call: TRBV5-1
cdr3_length: 18

cdr3_aa: CATSPLLNTEAFF
cdr3_nt: TGTGCCACCTCCCCCCTTCTAAACACTGAAGCTTTCTTT
j_call: TRBJ1-1
d_call: .
clone_size: .
v_call: TRBV6-5
cdr3_length: 13

cdr3_aa: CASSLASGYEQYF
cdr3_nt: TGCGCCAGCAGCTTGGCGTCAGGCTACGAGCAGTACTTC
j_call: TRBJ2-7
d_call: .
clone_size: .
v_call: TRBV5-1
cdr3_length: 13

cdr3_aa: CASSFTPWAEQYF
cdr3_nt: TGTGCCAGCAGCTTCACTCCATGGGCCGAGCAGTACTTC
j_call: TRBJ2-7
d_call: .
clone_size: .
v_call: TRBV7-9
cdr3_length: 13

cdr3_aa: CASSLVDGARGYTF
cdr3_nt: TGTGCCAGCAGCTTAGTTGATGGGGCGCGTGGCTACACCTTC
j_call: TRBJ1-2
d_call: .
clone_size: .
v_call: TRBV5-5
cdr3_length: 14

cdr3_aa: CASSIVGGALYNEQFF
cdr3_nt: TGTGCCAGTAGTATAGTTGGCGGGGCCCTATACAATGAGCAGTTCTTC
j_call: TRBJ2-1
d_call: .
clone_size: .
v_call: TRBV19
cdr3_length: 16

cdr3_aa: CASSLDRTLYGYTF
cdr3_nt: TGTGCCAGCAGCCTGGACAGGACGCTATATGGCTACACCTTC
j_call: TRBJ1-2
d_call: TRBD1
clone_size: .
v_call: TRBV6-5
cdr3_length: 14

cdr3_aa: CASSYSGQPGELFF
cdr3_nt: TGTGCCAGCAGTTACTCCGGACAGCCCGGGGAGCTGTTTTTT
j_call: TRBJ2-2
d_call: .
clone_size: .
v_call: TRBV6-5
cdr3_length: 14

cdr3_aa: CASFREAGTEAFF
cdr3_nt: TGTGCCAGCTTCAGGGAAGCGGGCACTGAAGCTTTCTTT
j_call: TRBJ1-1
d_call: .
clone_size: .
v_call: TRBV6-5
cdr3_length: 13

cdr3_aa: CASSLDAAGQGSEQFF
cdr3_nt: TGCGCCAGCAGCTTGGATGCGGCCGGCCAGGGCAGTGAGCAGTTCTTC
j_call: TRBJ2-1
d_call: .
clone_size: .
v_call: TRBV5-1
cdr3_length: 16

cdr3_aa: CASSLRTEANTGELFF
cdr3_nt: TGTGCCAGCTCACTCAGGACAGAAGCGAACACCGGGGAGCTGTTTTTT
j_call: TRBJ2-2
d_call: .
clone_size: .
v_call: TRBV18
cdr3_length: 16

cdr3_aa: CASSLQGEKGYTF
cdr3_nt: TGTGCCAGCAGTTTACAGGGGGAGAAGGGCTACACCTTC
j_call: TRBJ1-2
d_call: TRBD1
clone_size: .
v_call: TRBV28
cdr3_length: 13

cdr3_aa: CAWSVILTGPGNTIYF
cdr3_nt: TGTGCCTGGAGTGTAATCCTGACAGGACCTGGAAACACCATATATTTT
j_call: TRBJ1-3
d_call: .
clone_size: few
v_call: TRBV30
cdr3_length: 16

cdr3_aa: CASPRTGGGDNYGYTF
cdr3_nt: TGTGCAAGTCCCCGAACAGGGGGCGGGGATAACTATGGCTACACCTTC
j_call: TRBJ1-2
d_call: .
clone_size: .
v_call: TRBV12-2
cdr3_length: 16

cdr3_aa: CASSVNRGLGSEAFF
cdr3_nt: TGTGCCAGCAGCGTCAACAGGGGGCTAGGTTCTGAAGCTTTCTTT
j_call: TRBJ1-1
d_call: TRBD1
clone_size: .
v_call: TRBV5-4
cdr3_length: 15

cdr3_aa: CASSSGPEGGYTF
cdr3_nt: TGTGCCAGCAGCTCCGGTCCTGAGGGTGGCTACACCTTC
j_call: TRBJ1-2
d_call: .
clone_size: .
v_call: TRBV9
cdr3_length: 13

cdr3_aa: CASSQVSGNTIYF
cdr3_nt: TGTGCCAGCAGCCAAGTTTCGGGAAACACCATATATTTT
j_call: TRBJ1-3
d_call: .
clone_size: .
v_call: TRBV4-2
cdr3_length: 13

cdr3_aa: CASSPRNEAGELFF
cdr3_nt: TGTGCCAGCAGCCCCCGGAATGAGGCCGGGGAGCTGTTTTTT
j_call: TRBJ2-2
d_call: .
clone_size: .
v_call: TRBV9
cdr3_length: 14

cdr3_aa: CASSMRSDYNEQFF
cdr3_nt: TGTGCCAGTAGTATGAGGTCCGACTACAATGAGCAGTTCTTC
j_call: TRBJ2-1
d_call: .
clone_size: .
v_call: TRBV19
cdr3_length: 14

cdr3_aa: CASSLLGTGSYEQYF
cdr3_nt: TGTGCCAGCAGCCTCCTAGGGACAGGGAGCTACGAGCAGTACTTC
j_call: TRBJ2-7
d_call: TRBD1
clone_size: .
v_call: TRBV14
cdr3_length: 15

cdr3_aa: CASRRTGEVNTEAFF
cdr3_nt: TGTGCCAGCAGAAGGACAGGGGAGGTCAACACTGAAGCTTTCTTT
j_call: TRBJ1-1
d_call: TRBD1
clone_size: .
v_call: TRBV5-4
cdr3_length: 15

cdr3_aa: CASRRGQNNSPLHF
cdr3_nt: TGTGCCAGCAGAAGAGGACAGAATAATTCACCCCTCCACTTT
j_call: TRBJ1-6
d_call: .
clone_size: .
v_call: TRBV6-5
cdr3_length: 14

cdr3_aa: CASSLDLGAEAFF
cdr3_nt: TGTGCCAGCAGCTTAGATCTCGGGGCTGAAGCTTTCTTT
j_call: TRBJ1-1
d_call: .
clone_size: .
v_call: TRBV11-2
cdr3_length: 13

cdr3_aa: CASSYSGVNQPQHF
cdr3_nt: TGTGCCAGCAGTTATTCAGGGGTCAATCAGCCCCAGCATTTT
j_call: TRBJ1-5
d_call: .
clone_size: once
v_call: TRBV6-2/TRBV6-3
cdr3_length: 14

cdr3_aa: CASSLSIAGHGSGNTIYF
cdr3_nt: TGTGCCAGCAGCTTAAGTATAGCGGGACACGGCTCTGGAAACACCATATATTTT
j_call: TRBJ1-3
d_call: .
clone_size: .
v_call: TRBV7-9
cdr3_length: 18

cdr3_aa: CATSAKTGGKYNEQFF
cdr3_nt: TGTGCCACCAGTGCCAAGACAGGGGGCAAATACAATGAGCAGTTCTTC
j_call: TRBJ2-1
d_call: TRBD1
clone_size: .
v_call: TRBV24-1
cdr3_length: 16

cdr3_aa: CASSGAGGADTQYF
cdr3_nt: TGCGCCAGCAGCGGAGCCGGGGGTGCAGATACGCAGTATTTT
j_call: TRBJ2-3
d_call: .
clone_size: .
v_call: TRBV5-1
cdr3_length: 14

cdr3_aa: CASRLLAGGQNEQFF
cdr3_nt: TGTGCCAGCAGGCTCCTAGCGGGGGGGCAAAATGAGCAGTTCTTC
j_call: TRBJ2-1
d_call: TRBD2
clone_size: .
v_call: TRBV28
cdr3_length: 15

cdr3_aa: CASSSKKGAGGYTF
cdr3_nt: TGTGCCAGCAGCTCGAAGAAGGGGGCAGGCGGCTACACCTTC
j_call: TRBJ1-2
d_call: TRBD1
clone_size: .
v_call: TRBV5-4
cdr3_length: 14

cdr3_aa: CASSLEAGGPNGELFF
cdr3_nt: TGTGCCAGCAGTTTAGAAGCGGGGGGGCCTAACGGGGAGCTGTTTTTT
j_call: TRBJ2-2
d_call: TRBD2
clone_size: .
v_call: TRBV28
cdr3_length: 16

cdr3_aa: CASSASGPGGYTF
cdr3_nt: TGTGCCAGCAGCGCCAGCGGACCGGGGGGCTACACCTTC
j_call: TRBJ1-2
d_call: .
clone_size: .
v_call: TRBV9
cdr3_length: 13

cdr3_aa: CASSLRGWSTEAFF
cdr3_nt: TGTGCCAGCAGCCTCAGGGGGTGGAGCACTGAAGCTTTCTTT
j_call: TRBJ1-1
d_call: TRBD1
clone_size: .
v_call: TRBV3-1/TRBV3-2
cdr3_length: 14

cdr3_aa: CAWSGQANTEAFF
cdr3_nt: TGTGCCTGGAGTGGACAAGCGAACACTGAAGCTTTCTTT
j_call: TRBJ1-1
d_call: .
clone_size: .
v_call: TRBV30
cdr3_length: 13

cdr3_aa: CASSLGTDWFPTNEKLFF
cdr3_nt: TGTGCCAGCAGCCTTGGGACAGACTGGTTCCCAACTAATGAAAAACTGTTTTTT
j_call: TRBJ1-4
d_call: TRBD1
clone_size: .
v_call: TRBV7-9
cdr3_length: 18

cdr3_aa: CATASGGGGEEQYF
cdr3_nt: TGTGCCACCGCGTCCGGGGGGGGAGGAGAGGAGCAGTACTTC
j_call: TRBJ2-7
d_call: TRBD2
clone_size: .
v_call: TRBV28
cdr3_length: 14

cdr3_aa: CATTSHPGGTSTGTEAFF
cdr3_nt: TGTGCCACCACCTCCCATCCCGGGGGGACATCAACCGGCACTGAAGCTTTCTTT
j_call: TRBJ1-1
d_call: .
clone_size: .
v_call: TRBV24-1
cdr3_length: 18